This T cell receptor beta chain is drawn from a study of T-cell reconstitution after alpha-beta-depleted transplantation in children. This CDR3 is built from 17 residues. Germline V gene lookup returns CDR1 SGHTA and CDR2 FQGNSA. V shed 4 bases and J 1 base; nucleotides not matched to a gene: 7. Unique molecular identifiers were incorporated into the prepared TCRbeta library. TCRdb ran MiXCR on the PCR reads and lists one entry per CDR3 protein. The sample has a few hundred thousand distinct CDR3 sequences, under 15% seen once. The source material was PBMCs from the stem cell graft donor, sampled from the stem cell graft. The gene calls are TRBV7-2 and TRBJ2-3; TRBD2 aligns across 11 bases. The receptor comes from a human donor who donated a stem cell graft to a child with combined immunodeficiency. The CDR3 loop is CASSSDLAGGGTDTQYF. For the CDR3, the DNA is TGTGCCAGCAGCTCCGATTTAGCGGGGGGGGGCACAGATACGCAGTATTTT.